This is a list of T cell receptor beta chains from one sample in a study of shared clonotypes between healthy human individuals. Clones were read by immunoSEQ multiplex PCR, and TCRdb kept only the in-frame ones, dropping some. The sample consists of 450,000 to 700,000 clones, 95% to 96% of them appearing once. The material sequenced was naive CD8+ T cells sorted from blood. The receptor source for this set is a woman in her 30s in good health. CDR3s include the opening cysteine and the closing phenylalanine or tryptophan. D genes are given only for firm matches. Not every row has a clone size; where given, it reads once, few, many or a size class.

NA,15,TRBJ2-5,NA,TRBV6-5,CASSPWTDIGETQYF
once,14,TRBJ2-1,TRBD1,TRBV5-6,CASLGQGIYNEQFF
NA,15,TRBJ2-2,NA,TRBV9,CASSVEGGDAGELFF
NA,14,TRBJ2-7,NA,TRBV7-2,CASSTGLQDLEQYF
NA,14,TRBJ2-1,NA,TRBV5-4,CASSRTLSYNEQFF
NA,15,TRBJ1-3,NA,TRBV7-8,CASGIWARSGNTIYF
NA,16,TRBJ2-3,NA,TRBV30,CAWSPRQTFSTDTQYF
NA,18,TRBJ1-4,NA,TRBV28,CASSSPSSGGRVNEKLFF
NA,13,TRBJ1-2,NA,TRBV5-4,CASSSVEGYGYTF
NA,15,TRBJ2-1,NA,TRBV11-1,CASSSQGRGDNEQFF
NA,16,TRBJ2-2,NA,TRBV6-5,CASSYSGGWNTGELFF
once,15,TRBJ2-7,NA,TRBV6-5,CASSSTGLYFYEQYF
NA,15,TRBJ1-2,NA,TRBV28,CASSPRRRMNYGYTF
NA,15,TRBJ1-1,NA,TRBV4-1,CASSQDFSGDTEAFF
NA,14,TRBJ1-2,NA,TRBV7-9,CASSFGQPIGGYTF
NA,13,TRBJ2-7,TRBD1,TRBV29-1,CSVAGQGAIEQYF
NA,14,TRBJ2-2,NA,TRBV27,CASSLTLNTGELFF
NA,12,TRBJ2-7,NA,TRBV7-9,CASSQGGYEQYF
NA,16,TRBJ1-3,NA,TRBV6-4,CASSPGGALSGNTIYF
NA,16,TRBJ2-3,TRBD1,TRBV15,CATSRGPTGDWDTQYF
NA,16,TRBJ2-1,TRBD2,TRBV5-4,CASSLALLAGGHEQFF
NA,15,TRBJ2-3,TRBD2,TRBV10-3,CAISELAGVADTQYF
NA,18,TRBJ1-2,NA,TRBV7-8,CASSPTPPGRAPNYGYTF
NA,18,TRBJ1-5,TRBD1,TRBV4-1,CASSPHPGQGEGNQPQHF
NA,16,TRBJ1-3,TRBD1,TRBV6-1,CASSEGDRGLGNTIYF
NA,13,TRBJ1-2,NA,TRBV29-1,CSVVRPGSYGYTF
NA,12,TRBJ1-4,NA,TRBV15,CATSGAEEKLFF
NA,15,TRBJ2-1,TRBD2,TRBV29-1,CSVDVTSSSYNEQFF
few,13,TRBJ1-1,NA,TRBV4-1,CASSQDRGTEAFF
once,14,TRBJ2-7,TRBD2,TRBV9,CASSDGGSSYEQYF
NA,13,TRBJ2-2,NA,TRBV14,CASSQTSPGELFF
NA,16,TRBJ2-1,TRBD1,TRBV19,CASSPPGQGAHNEQFF
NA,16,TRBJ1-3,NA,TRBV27,CASSPLGAGAGNTIYF
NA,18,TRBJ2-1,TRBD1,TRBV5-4,CASSLTGTGTGVYNEQFF
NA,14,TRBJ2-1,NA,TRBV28,CASSFIGLDPEQFF
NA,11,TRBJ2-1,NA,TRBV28,CASSWASEQFF
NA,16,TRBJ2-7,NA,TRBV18,CASSGQEGRDGYEQYF
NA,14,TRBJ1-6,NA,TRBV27,CASSPRGGNSPLHF
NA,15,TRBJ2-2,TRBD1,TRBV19,CASINDRAVAGELFF
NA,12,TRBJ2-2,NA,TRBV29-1,CSVGAATGELFF